Below, 12 T cell receptor beta chains from the same sample are listed, as sequenced in a study of identical twins. TCRdb used MiXCR to reprocess the 5' RACE reads, holding one entry per CDR3 protein. The table includes approximately 500,000 distinct CDR3 sequences, about 24% detected once. These records were also assigned to another study, of T cells expressing NK-cell markers.

Sequences were obtained from CD4+ T cells sorted from blood. The receptors stem from a woman aged 18-29 years in good health.

The chain links TRBV28 to TRBJ2-7; perhaps TRBD2 as D (7 bases). The V gene's germline CDR1 is MDHEN and CDR2 SYDVKM. The V gene lost 2 bases and the J gene lost 0 bases, with 11 bases spanning the gap. The CDR3 extends over 15 amino acids. CDR3 region: CASSLGRGRSYEQYF. CDR3 nucleotides: TGTGCCAGCAGTTTAGGGCGGGGGCGCTCCTACGAGCAGTACTTC.

This clonotype turned up a few times. The chain couples TRBV10-3 to TRBJ2-7; D ambiguous. Trimming took 0 bases from V and 6 from J, leaving 9 bases between them. This CDR3 spans 13 amino acids. Germline V gene data show CDR1 as ENHRY and CDR2 as SYGVKD. CDR3 amino acids: CAISESGSGEQYF. CDR3 DNA sequence: TGTGCCATCAGTGAGTCGGGGTCGGGCGAGCAGTACTTC.

This rearrangement joins TRBV20-1 to TRBJ1-5, with a tentative D call TRBD1 (6 bases). The CDR3 sequence is 15 residues long. Germline V gene sequence: CDR1 DFQATT, CDR2 SNEGSKA (reference sequence). V lost 3 bases and J lost 4, with 16 bases in between. This chain's CDR3 is CSASPQTGSNQPQHF. In DNA form, the CDR3 reads TGCAGTGCTAGTCCCCAGACAGGTTCTAATCAGCCCCAGCATTTT.

The chain couples TRBV9 to TRBJ2-1; possible D gene TRBD1, 6 bases. The CDR3 spans 16 residues. V lost 4 bases and J lost 3, with 17 bases in between. Looked up from germline, CDR1 is SGDLS and CDR2 is YYNGEE. The CDR3 protein is CASSPGAEALYNEQFF. The CDR3 coding sequence is TGTGCCAGCAGCCCAGGGGCAGAAGCTCTCTACAATGAGCAGTTCTTC. Drawing the rest from reference TRBV9 and TRBJ2-1, the complete variable domain is DSGVTQTPKHLITATGQRVTLRCSPRSGDLSVYWYQQSLDQGLQFLIQYYNGEERAKGNILERFSAQQFPDLHSELNLSSLELGDSALYFCASSPGAEALYNEQFFGPGTRLTVL.

This clonotype was counted a few times. CDR3 region: CASRPGTTSYNEQFF. Here the CDR3 DNA reads TGTGCCAGCAGGCCCGGGACTACTTCCTACAATGAGCAGTTCTTC. V usage is TRBV12-3 or TRBV12-4 and J usage is TRBJ2-1; 7 bases match TRBD2. V shed 6 bases, J shed 1 base, and the junction held 6 bases outside the gene matches. CDR3 size: 15 residues.

The genes are TRBV11-2 and TRBJ1-2, with D possibly matching TRBD1 (6 bases). Germline CDR1 and CDR2: SGHAT and FQNNGV. CDR3 length: 14 residues. Trimming removed 5 bases from V and 4 bases from J, with 14 bases in between. The CDR3 DNA is TGTGCCAGCAGCGTGCTGCAGGGGACCTATGGCTACACCTTC. It yields the protein CASSVLQGTYGYTF. The complete variable domain, with remaining parts taken from reference TRBV11-2 and TRBJ1-2, reads EAGVAQSPRYKIIEKRQSVAFWCNPISGHATLYWYQQILGQGPKLLIQFQNNGVVDDSQLPKDRFSAERLKGVDSTLKIQPAKLEDSAVYLCASSVLQGTYGYTFGSGTRLTVV.

The chain employs TRBV5-1 and TRBJ2-3; 8 bases align to TRBD1. The CDR3 is made up of 14 amino acids. The germline CDR1 and CDR2 sequences are SGHRS and YFSETQ. Trimming took 4 bases from V and 5 from J; bases not matched to a gene: 6. The CDR3 nucleotides are TGCGCCAGCAGCATGACAGGGGTCATAGATACGCAGTATTTT. Translated, it gives CASSMTGVIDTQYF.

The gene calls are TRBV5-6 and TRBJ2-3, with TRBD2 matching over 7 bases. Losses at the gene ends were 4 bases for V and 2 bases for J; bases not matched to a gene: 13. The length of the CDR3 is 17 residues. Germline-derived CDR1 and CDR2 are SGHDT and YYEEEE. CDR3: CASSLRRKRGFTDTQYF. For the CDR3, the DNA is TGTGCCAGCAGCCTCCGCCGGAAGCGGGGCTTCACAGATACGCAGTATTTT.

V usage is TRBV12-3 or TRBV12-4 and J usage is TRBJ2-5, with D maybe TRBD2 (6 bases). V gave up 5 bases and J gave up 4 bases, with 11 bases separating them. The CDR3 loop spans 13 amino acids. In DNA form, the CDR3 reads TGTGCCAGCAGTCCACTGGAGGGAGAGACCCAGTACTTC. This encodes CASSPLEGETQYF.

The chain couples TRBV12-3 or TRBV12-4 to TRBJ1-5; maybe TRBD1 (5 bases). Deletions cut 6 bases from V and 9 bases from J, with 15 bases between. CDR3 length equals 13 residues. The CDR3 loop is CASRPGTGPPQHF. DNA for the CDR3: TGTGCCAGCAGGCCCGGGACCGGGCCGCCCCAGCATTTT.

The chain employs TRBV11-3 and TRBJ2-7, with no clear D. The CDR3 consists of 14 residues. CDR1 is SGHNT and CDR2 is YENEEA in the germline V gene. V dropped 3 bases and J dropped 4 bases, with 13 bases sitting between them. CDR3 residues: CASSFELQEYEQYF. For the CDR3, the DNA is TGTGCCAGCAGCTTTGAGTTACAAGAGTACGAGCAGTACTTC.

This clonotype was observed a few times. V gene TRBV24-1 combines with J gene TRBJ2-5; D call uncertain. V was clipped by 1 base and J by 4 bases, with 3 bases between them. This CDR3 contains 12 residues. The germline CDR1 and CDR2 sequences are KGHDR and SFDVKD. CDR3 DNA sequence: TGTGCCACCAGTGATTTCGGAGAGACCCAGTACTTC. It translates to CATSDFGETQYF.